This T cell receptor (beta chain) stems from a study of cytomegalovirus exposure and HLA in healthy donors. The CDR3 runs to 16 residues. Per the germline V gene, CDR1 is SGDLS and CDR2 is YYNGEE. The trim removed 4 bases at V and 7 bases at J, leaving 8 bases unmatched. Study outcomes and limitations: The study designated fewer than 200 TCR beta chains cytomegalovirus-associated. Subsequent analysis of the 110 or so validation repertoires found a tendency for first-cohort TCR clusters to co-occur.

Details on this clone: Antigen unknown.

Profiling relied on immunoSEQ multiplex PCR, and the TCRdb table lists in-frame clones only, not all of them. This table holds around 250,000 clones, 90% found once. The sequenced material came from PBMCs. The V and J genes are TRBV9 and TRBJ2-1; 13 bases fit TRBD2. This TCR was recovered from a woman aged 25 to 45 in good health and CMV-seronegative. For the CDR3, the DNA is TGTGCCAGCAGCCTACGCCGGACTAGCGGGAGTAATGAGCAGTTCTTC. Protein sequence: CASSLRRTSGSNEQFF.